The 11 T cell receptor beta chains in this list originate from one sample, sequenced in a study of CD8 T cells in ankylosing spondylitis. TCRdb re-derived calls from the 5' RACE reads in MiXCR, one entry per CDR3 protein. The table records approximately 200,000 distinct CDR3 sequences, 9.5% to 15% of them present only once. The specimen sequenced was blood, either unsorted or a sorted T cell fraction (not recorded which). All receptors come from a male donor with ankylosing spondylitis or in good health (not recorded which).

This clonotype was seen a handful of times. The J gene is TRBJ2-3, the V gene TRBV6-1; 11 bases agree with TRBD2. Germline CDR1 MNHNS, CDR2 SASEGT. The V gene end was trimmed by 8 bases and the J gene end by 2 bases; junction bases not matched to a gene: 3. CDR3 length equals 14 residues. The CDR3 protein is CASGLAGLTDTQYF. In DNA form, the CDR3 reads TGTGCCAGCGGACTAGCGGGTCTCACAGATACGCAGTATTTT.

This clonotype was picked up many times. V is TRBV27 and J is TRBJ1-5; 8 bases match TRBD1. Germline-derived CDR1 and CDR2 are MNHEY and SMNVEV (reference sequence). The CDR3 spans 16 residues. With V trimmed by 1 base and J by 6 bases, 8 bases remained unmatched. The CDR3 protein is CASSLYTGGTAQPQHF. The CDR3 region has the DNA TGTGCCAGCAGTTTATATACAGGGGGGACTGCTCAGCCCCAGCATTTT.

This sequence joins TRBV3-1 and TRBJ2-1; TRBD2 agrees at 13 bases. Unmatched junction bases numbered 8, after V lost 4 bases and J lost 5 bases. This CDR3 is 17 amino acids long. Germline CDR1 is LGHDT and CDR2 is YNNKEL (reference sequence). The CDR3 DNA is TGTGCCAGCAGCCCTCCCCAACTAGCGGGAGGGGACAATGAGCAGTTCTTC. It translates to CASSPPQLAGGDNEQFF.

The chain recombines TRBV19 with TRBJ2-3, with TRBD2 matching over 10 bases. The CDR3 consists of 16 residues. The trim removed 4 bases at V and 4 bases at J, leaving 8 bases unmatched. Germline lookup yields CDR1 LNHDA and CDR2 SQIVND (reference sequence). CDR3 nucleotide sequence: TGTGCCAGTAGTAACGAGGTAGCGGGAGGACCAGATACGCAGTATTTT. The encoded protein is CASSNEVAGGPDTQYF.

J is TRBJ2-7 and V is TRBV5-5, with 8 nucleotides matching TRBD1. Germline-derived CDR1 and CDR2 are SGHKS and YYEKEE (reference sequence). V was clipped by 4 bases and J by 2 bases; unmatched bases: 8. The CDR3 has 15 amino acids. Here the CDR3 DNA reads TGTGCCAGCAGCCCCGACAGGGGACCGGCCTACGAGCAGTACTTC. This gives the protein CASSPDRGPAYEQYF.

This clonotype was picked up many times. The rearrangement joins TRBV4-1 to TRBJ1-4; possible D gene TRBD1, 6 bases. Germline V lookup: CDR1 MGHRA, CDR2 YSYEKL. This CDR3 has 16 residues. V lost 0 bases to trimming and J lost 8 bases, with 16 bases between them. Here the CDR3 reads CASSQDRWGGGEKLFF. The DNA of the CDR3 is TGCGCCAGCAGCCAAGATCGATGGGGGGGCGGCGAAAAACTGTTTTTT.

This clonotype turned up a few times. V gene TRBV3-1 combines with J gene TRBJ2-7; 9 bases match TRBD1. The germline V gene has CDR1 LGHDT and CDR2 YNNKEL (reference sequence). Trimming took 3 bases from V and 4 from J; bases not matched to a gene: 13. This CDR3 region has 17 residues. The CDR3 DNA reads TGTGCCAGCAGCCATCCTCAAAGTGGGACAGGGATATACGAGCAGTACTTC. Its protein product is CASSHPQSGTGIYEQYF.

This clonotype was detected a few times. This chain uses TRBV2 with TRBJ2-5, with 8 positions matching TRBD2. This CDR3 comprises 15 residues. Germline loops: CDR1 SNHLY, CDR2 FYNNEI. J was trimmed by 4 bases and V by 4 bases; bases with no gene match: 8. The CDR3 nucleotides are TGTGCCAGCAGTGTAAGAGCGGGAGTGGTAGAGACCCAGTACTTC. This gives the protein CASSVRAGVVETQYF.

This chain connects TRBV4-1 to TRBJ2-5; tentatively, D is TRBD2 (6 bases). Deletions cut 2 bases from V and 3 bases from J, with 13 bases between. CDR1 and CDR2 (germline): MGHRA, YSYEKL. This CDR3 has 15 amino acids. The CDR3 sequence is CASSQPLGGEETQYF. Written as DNA, the CDR3 is TGCGCCAGCAGCCAACCCCTAGGAGGGGAAGAGACCCAGTACTTC.

V gene TRBV11-1 combines with J gene TRBJ2-1, with 9 bases matching TRBD2. Germline values: CDR1 SGHAT, CDR2 FQDESV (reference sequence). The J segment lost 0 bases and the V segment lost 5 bases, leaving 11 bases of the junction unmatched. The CDR3 is 18 residues long. CDR3: CASSPTSGRHSSYNEQFF. CDR3 bases: TGTGCCAGCAGCCCGACTAGCGGCCGTCATAGCTCCTACAATGAGCAGTTCTTC. Complete variable domain (other parts from reference TRBV11-1 and TRBJ2-1): EAEVAQSPRYKITEKSQAVAFWCDPISGHATLYWYRQILGQGPELLVQFQDESVVDDSQLPKDRFSAERLKGVDSTLKIQPAELGDSAMYLCASSPTSGRHSSYNEQFFGPGTRLTVL.

This clonotype has a handful of counts. This chain uses TRBV20-1 with TRBJ1-6; D gene uncertain. In germline, CDR1 is DFQATT, CDR2 SNEGSKA (reference sequence). V lost 4 bases, J lost 1 base, and 11 bases lay in between. CDR3 size: 15 residues. The DNA of the CDR3 is TGCAGTGCTATGCTTGGGGTGTCCTATAATTCACCCCTCCACTTT. As protein: CSAMLGVSYNSPLHF.